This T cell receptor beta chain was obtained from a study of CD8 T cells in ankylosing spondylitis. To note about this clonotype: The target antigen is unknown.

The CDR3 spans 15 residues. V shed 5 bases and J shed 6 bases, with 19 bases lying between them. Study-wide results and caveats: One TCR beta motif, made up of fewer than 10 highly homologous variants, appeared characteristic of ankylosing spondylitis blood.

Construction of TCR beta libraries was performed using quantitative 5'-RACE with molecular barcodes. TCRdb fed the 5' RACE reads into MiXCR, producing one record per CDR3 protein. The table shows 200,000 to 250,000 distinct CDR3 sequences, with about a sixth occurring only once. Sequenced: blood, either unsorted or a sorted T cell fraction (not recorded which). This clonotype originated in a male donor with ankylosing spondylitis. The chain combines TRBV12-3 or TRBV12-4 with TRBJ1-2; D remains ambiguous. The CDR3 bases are TGTGCCAGCAGTCAATATATAGACACAGTCCATGGCTACACCTTC. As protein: CASSQYIDTVHGYTF.